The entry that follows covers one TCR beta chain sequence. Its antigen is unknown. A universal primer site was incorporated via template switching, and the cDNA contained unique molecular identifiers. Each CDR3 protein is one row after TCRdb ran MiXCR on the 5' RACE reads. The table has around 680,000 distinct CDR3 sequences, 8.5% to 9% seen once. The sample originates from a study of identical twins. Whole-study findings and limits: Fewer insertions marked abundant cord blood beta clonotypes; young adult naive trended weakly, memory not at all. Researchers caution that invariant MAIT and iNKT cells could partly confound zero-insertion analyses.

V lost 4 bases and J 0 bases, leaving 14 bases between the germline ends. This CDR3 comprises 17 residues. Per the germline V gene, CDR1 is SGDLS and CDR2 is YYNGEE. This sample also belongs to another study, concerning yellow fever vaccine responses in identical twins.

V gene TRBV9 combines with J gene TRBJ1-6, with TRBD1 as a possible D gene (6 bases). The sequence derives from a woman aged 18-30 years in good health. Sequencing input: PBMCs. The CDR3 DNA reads TGTGCCAGCAGCCCCGGCGGGGGCAGCTCCTATAATTCACCCCTCCACTTT. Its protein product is CASSPGGGSSYNSPLHF.